Below, 18 T cell receptor beta chains from the same sample are listed, as sequenced in a study of T cells in Graves' hyperthyroidism and ophthalmopathy. What was amplified from RNA transcripts were TCR beta CDR3 regions. First-round RT-PCR of the TCR CDR3 relied on the HTBI primer set. One entry per CDR3 protein, called by TCRdb with MiXCR from the multiplex PCR reads. The sample has about 290,000 distinct CDR3 sequences, around 13% seen once; the top ten hold 7.9%. The source material was blood. All receptors derive from a woman aged 40 to 55 with Graves' hyperthyroidism.

This CDR3 is CASSTRRDRALQETQYF. CDR3 sequence (DNA): TGTGCCAGTAGTACCCGCCGGGACAGGGCCCTTCAAGAGACCCAGTACTTC. The chain joins TRBV19 to TRBJ2-5; 9 bases map to TRBD1. J lost 2 bases, V lost 4 bases, and 11 bases had no gene match. From germline, CDR1 is LNHDA and CDR2 SQIVND (reference sequence). This CDR3 has 17 amino acids. The full variable domain, with the rest looked up from reference TRBV19 and TRBJ2-5, is DGGITQSPKYLFRKEGQNVTLSCEQNLNHDAMYWYRQDPGQGLRLIYYSQIVNDFQKGDIAEGYSVSREKKESFPLTVTSAQKNPTAFYLCASSTRRDRALQETQYFGPGTRLLVL.

This clonotype showed up just a few times. The chain combines TRBV7-9 with TRBJ1-2, with D hard to call. Trimming took 0 bases from V and 4 from J, leaving 9 bases between them. CDR3 size: 14 residues. The germline V gene encodes CDR1 SEHNR and CDR2 FQNEAQ (reference sequence). This CDR3 is CASSLAGIIYGYTF. CDR3 bases: TGTGCCAGCAGCTTAGCCGGGATTATCTATGGCTACACCTTC.

This clonotype was found many times. The chain is built from TRBV2 and TRBJ1-5, with D unresolved. V gave up 6 bases and J gave up 1 base, with 16 bases separating them. Germline V gene sequence: CDR1 SNHLY, CDR2 FYNNEI. CDR3 size: 16 residues. CDR3 sequence: CASRLSTLGSNQPQHF. The CDR3 DNA follows: TGTGCCAGCAGACTAAGTACCTTGGGGAGCAATCAGCCCCAGCATTTT.

This clonotype came up many times. V and J are TRBV5-5 and TRBJ1-1; TRBD1 matches 8 bases. Losses at the gene ends were 1 base for V and 4 bases for J; bases not matched to a gene: 0. This CDR3 region has 13 residues. Germline V CDR1 and CDR2: SGHKS, YYEKEE (reference sequence). CDR3 amino acids: CASSLQGATEAFF. For the CDR3, the DNA is TGTGCCAGCAGCTTGCAGGGGGCCACTGAAGCTTTCTTT.

CDR3 bases: TGTGCCAGCGGGGGGACTAGCGGGAGACTAGCCAAAAACATTCAGTACTTC. It encodes CASGGTSGRLAKNIQYF. The chain links TRBV2 to TRBJ2-4; 14 bases are a match to TRBD2. The germline V gene has CDR1 SNHLY and CDR2 FYNNEI. V lost 8 bases, J lost 0 bases, and 6 bases stayed unmatched. The CDR3 has 17 residues.

The sample holds many counts of this clonotype. The rearrangement joins TRBV30 to TRBJ1-4, with D possibly matching TRBD1 (5 bases). Trimming took off 1 base at V and 8 bases at J, with 8 bases between the two ends. CDR1 GTSNPN and CDR2 SVGIG come from the germline V gene (reference sequence). The CDR3 is 12 amino acids. The CDR3 loop reads CAWSAGYEKLFF. The CDR3 DNA follows: TGTGCCTGGAGTGCAGGGTACGAAAAACTGTTTTTT.

This clonotype was observed a handful of times. This clone may be a read error of a much larger clone one base away. This chain joins TRBV6-2 or TRBV6-3 and TRBJ2-7; D possibly uses TRBD1 or TRBD2 (5 bases each). The germline CDR1 and CDR2 sequences are MNHEY and SVGEGT. The CDR3 runs 16 residues. Trimming took 4 bases from V and 1 from J, leaving 17 bases between them. The CDR3 sequence: CASSSAGAGTSYEQYF. The DNA for the CDR3 is TGTGCCAGCAGTTCCGCCGGGGCGGGCACTTCCTACGAGCAGTACTTC.

In its sample, this clonotype was seen a few times. The chain employs TRBV25-1 and TRBJ2-7; D perhaps matches TRBD1 (6 bases). The V and J ends lost 8 bases and 2 bases respectively, with 13 bases between them. This CDR3 contains 13 residues. Germline CDR1 is MGHDK and CDR2 is SYGVNS. This CDR3 reads CASRFTGPYEQYF. CDR3 coding DNA: TGTGCCAGCCGGTTTACAGGGCCCTACGAGCAGTACTTC.

The sample holds many counts of this clonotype. J is TRBJ2-7 and V is TRBV2, with 15 bases identical to TRBD2. CDR3 length: 16 residues. Germline assignment: CDR1 SNHLY and CDR2 FYNNEI. Trimming at V came to 8 bases and at J to 0 bases, leaving 5 bases not matched to a gene. The CDR3, as DNA: TGTGCCAGCCGAATGGGACTAGCGGGGGGCTCCTACGAGCAGTACTTC. Translation: CASRMGLAGGSYEQYF.

This clonotype was seen ten or more times. This chain joins TRBV6-5 and TRBJ2-7; tentatively, D is TRBD2 (6 bases). Trimming pared 0 bases from V and 0 bases from J, leaving 9 bases between. Per the germline V gene, CDR1 is MNHEY and CDR2 is SVGAGI. The CDR3 sequence is 15 residues long. Here the CDR3 reads CASSYSRGSSYEQYF. CDR3 nucleotides: TGTGCCAGCAGTTACTCGCGGGGTTCCTCCTACGAGCAGTACTTC.

In its sample, this clonotype was seen many times. The chain uses TRBV7-9 and TRBJ1-1; tentatively, D is TRBD1 (5 bases). The V and J ends lost 6 bases and 1 base respectively, with 21 bases between them. CDR3 length: 17 amino acids. Germline V lookup: CDR1 SEHNR, CDR2 FQNEAQ (reference sequence). CDR3 coding DNA: TGTGCCAGCAGTTGTACCCCGGGACTAGTCCCGAACACTGAAGCTTTCTTT. It codes for CASSCTPGLVPNTEAFF. Combining the CDR3 with reference TRBV7-9 and TRBJ1-1 gives the whole variable domain DTGVSQNPRHKITKRGQNVTFRCDPISEHNRLYWYRQTLGQGPEFLTYFQNEAQLEKSRLLSDRFSAERPKGSFSTLEIQRTEQGDSAMYLCASSCTPGLVPNTEAFFGQGTRLTVV.

This clonotype was observed many times. The chain is built from TRBV29-1 and TRBJ1-2, with D maybe TRBD1 (6 bases). This CDR3 contains 12 residues. Looked up from germline, CDR1 is SQVTM and CDR2 is ANQGSEA. V lost 7 bases and J lost 5, with 14 bases in between. The CDR3 DNA reads as TGCAGCGCCCCCCGGACAGAGTATGGCTACACCTTC. The encoded protein is CSAPRTEYGYTF.

The sample holds many counts of this clonotype. CDR3 loop: CASSEATGGQETQYF. The CDR3 DNA follows: TGTGCCAGCAGTGAAGCGACGGGAGGGCAAGAGACCCAGTACTTC. The genes are TRBV6-1 and TRBJ2-5; the match to TRBD2 covers 8 bases. The CDR3 is 15 residues long. V dropped 0 bases and J dropped 2; count of bases not matched to a gene: 2. CDR1 and CDR2 from the germline V gene are MNHNS and SASEGT.

J is TRBJ2-7 and V is TRBV7-8; 9 positions agree with TRBD1. The CDR3 totals 13 residues. Germline V lookup: CDR1 SGHVS, CDR2 FQNEAQ. The ends lost 5 bases at V and 6 bases at J; junction bases unmatched: 5. Here the CDR3 reads CASSLDRGGEQYF. The CDR3 DNA reads as TGTGCCAGCAGCCTAGACAGGGGGGGCGAGCAGTACTTC.

This clonotype was seen many times. The CDR3 reads CASSSTRGIGEQFF. CDR3 DNA sequence: TGTGCCAGCAGCTCCACCCGGGGCATCGGTGAGCAGTTCTTC. The V gene is TRBV11-2, the J gene TRBJ2-1; tentatively, D is TRBD1 or TRBD2 (5 bases each). Trimming pared 4 bases from V and 9 bases from J, leaving 16 bases between. Germline loops: CDR1 SGHAT, CDR2 FQNNGV. CDR3 size: 14 residues.

This clonotype appeared a few times. This may come from a read error, since a much larger clone is one base off. The CDR3 reads CASSWPNSPLHF. CDR3 bases: TGTGCCAGCAGTTGGCCTAATTCACCCCTCCACTTT. The rearrangement uses TRBV6-5 and TRBJ1-6; no clear D. V lost 4 bases and J 6 bases, leaving 4 bases between the germline ends. Germline lookup yields CDR1 MNHEY and CDR2 SVGAGI. The CDR3 loop spans 12 amino acids.

Comments on this clonotype: This sequence may be a read error, since a much larger clone differs from it by one base. The chain recombines TRBV10-3 with TRBJ2-7, with a tentative D call TRBD2 (7 bases). Trimming stripped 6 bases from V and 2 bases from J, with 17 bases between. This CDR3 spans 15 amino acids. The germline V gene has CDR1 ENHRY and CDR2 SYGVKD. CDR3 sequence reads: CAIRGGTKAAYEQYF. The CDR3 bases are TGTGCCATCAGGGGGGGGACAAAGGCGGCCTACGAGCAGTACTTC.

Many counts were recorded for this clonotype. The CDR3 DNA reads TGCAGTGGGGGCCAGGGAGGGACTGAAGCTTTCTTT. Protein product: CSGGQGGTEAFF. The V and J genes are TRBV29-1 and TRBJ1-1, with D perhaps TRBD1 (6 bases). CDR1 SQVTM and CDR2 ANQGSEA come from the germline V gene. There are 12 residues in the CDR3.